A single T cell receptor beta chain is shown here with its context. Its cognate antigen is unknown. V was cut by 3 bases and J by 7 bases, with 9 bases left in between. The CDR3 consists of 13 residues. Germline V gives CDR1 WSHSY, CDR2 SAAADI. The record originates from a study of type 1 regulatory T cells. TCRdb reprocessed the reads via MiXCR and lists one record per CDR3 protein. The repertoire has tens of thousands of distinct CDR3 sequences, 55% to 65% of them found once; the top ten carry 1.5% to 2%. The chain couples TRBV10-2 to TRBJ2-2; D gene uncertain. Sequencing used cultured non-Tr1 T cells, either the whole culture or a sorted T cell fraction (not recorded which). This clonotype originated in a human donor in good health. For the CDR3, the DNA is TGCGCCAGCAGTGACGGATTGGGCGGGGAGCTGTTTTTT. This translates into CASSDGLGGELFF.